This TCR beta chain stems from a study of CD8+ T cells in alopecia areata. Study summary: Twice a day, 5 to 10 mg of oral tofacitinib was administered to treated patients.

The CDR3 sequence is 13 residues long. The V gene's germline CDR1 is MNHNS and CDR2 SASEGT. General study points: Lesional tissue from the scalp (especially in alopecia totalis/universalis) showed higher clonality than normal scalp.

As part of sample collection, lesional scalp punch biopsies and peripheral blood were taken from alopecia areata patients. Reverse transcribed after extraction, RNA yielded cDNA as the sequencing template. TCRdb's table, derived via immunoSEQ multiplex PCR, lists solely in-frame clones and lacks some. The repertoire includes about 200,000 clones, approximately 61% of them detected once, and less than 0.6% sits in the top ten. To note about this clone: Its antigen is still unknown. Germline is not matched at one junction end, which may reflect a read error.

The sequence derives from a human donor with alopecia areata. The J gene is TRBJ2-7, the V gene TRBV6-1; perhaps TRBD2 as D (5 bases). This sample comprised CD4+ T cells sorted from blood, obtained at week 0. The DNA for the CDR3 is TGTGCCAGCAGTGAAGCGCGTAGGTTTAGCGAGGACTTC. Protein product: CASSEARRFSEDF.